The following is a TCR beta chain sequence with its context. Original analysis: Researchers report that nucleated cell counts were estimated from reference gene primer amplification. Repertoires were generated with immunoSEQ multiplex PCR, while TCRdb's copy carries only in-frame clones and drops some. Clone size and the V and J calls come from that table; the DNA yielded D and trimming. In the table there are about 190,000 clones, 70% to 85% of which are singletons. These data are taken from a study of blood T cell repertoires in COVID-19. Whole-study context: The United States, Italy and Spain were the sources of the acute and convalescent COVID-19 samples. T cells, B-cell-depleted T cells, or PBMCs provided the cDNA or gDNA that served as material.

The CDR3 consists of 13 residues. Germline V gene sequence: CDR1 SGHRS, CDR2 YFSETQ. V dropped 1 base and J dropped 9 bases, with 8 bases sitting between them. The sequenced sample was peripheral blood. The chain is built from TRBV5-1 and TRBJ1-6, with D unclear. The clonotype comes from a man in his forties or fifties who had recovered from COVID-19. CDR3 bases: TGCGCCAGCAGCTTGTGGGAGGCTTCACCCCTCCACTTT. The encoded protein is CASSLWEASPLHF. Full variable domain (remainder filled in from reference TRBV5-1 and TRBJ1-6): KAGVTQTPRYLIKTRGQQVTLSCSPISGHRSVSWYQQTPGQGLQFLFEYFSETQRNKGNFPGRFSGRQFSNSRSEMNVSTLELGDSALYLCASSLWEASPLHFGNGTRLTVT.